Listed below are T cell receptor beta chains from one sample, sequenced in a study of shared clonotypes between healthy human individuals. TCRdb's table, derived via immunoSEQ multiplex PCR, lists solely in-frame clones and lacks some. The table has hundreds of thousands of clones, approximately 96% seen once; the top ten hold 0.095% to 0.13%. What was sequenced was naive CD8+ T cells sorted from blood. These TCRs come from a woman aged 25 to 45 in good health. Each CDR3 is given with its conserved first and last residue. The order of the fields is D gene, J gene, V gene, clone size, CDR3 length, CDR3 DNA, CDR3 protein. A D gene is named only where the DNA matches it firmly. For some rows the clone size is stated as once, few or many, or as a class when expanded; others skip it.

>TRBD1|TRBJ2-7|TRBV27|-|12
TGTGCCAGCTCGGGACAGGCTTACGAGCAGTACTTC
CASSGQAYEQYF
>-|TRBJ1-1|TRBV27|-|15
TGTGCCAGCAGTTTACGGGGGGCGTATGGCACTGAAGCTTTCTTT
CASSLRGAYGTEAFF
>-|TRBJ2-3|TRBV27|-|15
TGTGCCAGCAGTTTTCAAGGGTCCGCCGGGGATACGCAGTATTTT
CASSFQGSAGDTQYF
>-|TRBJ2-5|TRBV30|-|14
TGTGCCTGGATCCCTTTGTGGGGCCAAGAGACCCAGTACTTC
CAWIPLWGQETQYF
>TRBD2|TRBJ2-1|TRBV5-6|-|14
TGTGCCAGCAGCATACGGACTAGCAGCAATGAGCAGTTCTTC
CASSIRTSSNEQFF
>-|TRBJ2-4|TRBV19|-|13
TGTGCCAGTAGTATTGGACAGAAAAACATTCAGTACTTC
CASSIGQKNIQYF
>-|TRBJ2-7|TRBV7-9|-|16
TGTGCCAGCAGCTTAGAACCGGACAGCCATACCTACGAGCAGTACTTC
CASSLEPDSHTYEQYF
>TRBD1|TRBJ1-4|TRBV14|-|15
TGTGCCAGCAGCTTAACGGGACAGGTGAATGAAAAACTGTTTTTT
CASSLTGQVNEKLFF
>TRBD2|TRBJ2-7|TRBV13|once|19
TGTGCCAGCAGCGCTCGATTAGCGGGAGGGAGGGCTCACTCCTACGAGCAGTACTTC
CASSARLAGGRAHSYEQYF
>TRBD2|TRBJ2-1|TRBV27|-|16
TGTGCCAGCAGTCCAGGGACTAGCGGGCGGTACAATGAGCAGTTCTTC
CASSPGTSGRYNEQFF
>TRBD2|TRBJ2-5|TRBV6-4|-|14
TGTGCCAGCAGTGCTGCGGGAGGGCCAGAGACCCAGTACTTC
CASSAAGGPETQYF
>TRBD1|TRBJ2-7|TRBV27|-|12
TGTGCCACAAAAGCAGGGGGCGGAGAGCAGTACTTC
CATKAGGGEQYF
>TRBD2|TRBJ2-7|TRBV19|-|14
TGTGCCAGTAGACAAGCTAGCGGTAACTACGAGCAGTACTTC
CASRQASGNYEQYF
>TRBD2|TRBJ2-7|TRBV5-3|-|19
TGTGCCAGAAACCAAATGCCGGGACTAGCGGGAGATGGAACCTACGAGCAGTACTTC
CARNQMPGLAGDGTYEQYF
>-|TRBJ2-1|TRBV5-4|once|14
TGTGCCAGCAGATGGGCCGGGGGCCTCGGTGAGCAGTTCTTC
CASRWAGGLGEQFF
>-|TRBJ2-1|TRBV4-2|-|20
TGTGCCAGCAGCTCCCGATCCTTAGCGGATGGGACCAGCTCCTACAATGAGCAGTTCTTC
CASSSRSLADGTSSYNEQFF
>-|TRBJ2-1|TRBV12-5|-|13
TGTGCTAGTGGCCCGGACTGGGTAAATGAGCAGTTCTTC
CASGPDWVNEQFF
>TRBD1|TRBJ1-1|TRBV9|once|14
TGTGCCAGCAGCCCTCAGGGCAGGGGGACTGAAGCTTTCTTT
CASSPQGRGTEAFF
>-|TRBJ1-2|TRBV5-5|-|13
TGTGCCAGCGGGGATGCAGGTAACTATGGCTACACCTTC
CASGDAGNYGYTF
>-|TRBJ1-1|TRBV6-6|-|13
TGTGCCACCTCAGGAGGAACGAACACTGAAGCTTTCTTT
CATSGGTNTEAFF
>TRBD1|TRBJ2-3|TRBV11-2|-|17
TGTGCCAGCAGCCCCCTACCCGGGACAGACCTCACAGATACGCAGTATTTT
CASSPLPGTDLTDTQYF
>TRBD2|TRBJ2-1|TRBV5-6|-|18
TGTGCCAGCAGAGGACTAGCGGGAGGGCCGCGCTCCTACAATGAGCAGTTCTTC
CASRGLAGGPRSYNEQFF
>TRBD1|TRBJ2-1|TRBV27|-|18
TGTGCCAGCAGTCTCACCCGGGACAGGGGGCTACTTTACAATGAGCAGTTCTTC
CASSLTRDRGLLYNEQFF
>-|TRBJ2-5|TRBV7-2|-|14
TGTGCCAGCAGCCCTCTGCAGGGTTGGGAGACCCAGTACTTC
CASSPLQGWETQYF
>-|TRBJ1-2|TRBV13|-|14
TGTGCCAGCAGCTTAGGGGCAGCCAACTATGGCTACACCTTC
CASSLGAANYGYTF
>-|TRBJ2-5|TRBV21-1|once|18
TGTGCCAGCAGCAAAGGGTGGGCAGGGTTGTATATTGGAGAGACCCAGTACTTC
CASSKGWAGLYIGETQYF
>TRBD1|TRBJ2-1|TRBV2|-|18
TGTGCCAGCAGTGAAGCGCCACCCCGGGACAGGGGAGGGAATGAGCAGTTCTTC
CASSEAPPRDRGGNEQFF
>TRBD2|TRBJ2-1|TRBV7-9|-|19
TGTGCCAGCAGCTCAAGTCCCGGGACTAGCGGACCACGATACAATGAGCAGTTCTTC
CASSSSPGTSGPRYNEQFF
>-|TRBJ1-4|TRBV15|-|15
TGTGCCACCAGCAGGCAGGGGTCGCAAAATGAAAAACTGTTTTTT
CATSRQGSQNEKLFF
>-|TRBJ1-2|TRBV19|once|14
TGTGCCAGTACGAGGGGAACTATTAACTATGGCTACACCTTC
CASTRGTINYGYTF
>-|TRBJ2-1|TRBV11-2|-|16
TGTGCCAGCAGCTTAGAACTAGCCGGAACGGACAATGAGCAGTTCTTC
CASSLELAGTDNEQFF
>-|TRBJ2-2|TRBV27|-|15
TGTGCCAGCAGGTCGGTACAAGCGAACACCGGGGAGCTGTTTTTT
CASRSVQANTGELFF
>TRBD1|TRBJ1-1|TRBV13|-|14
TGTGCCAGCAGCTCCGGGGACAGGGGGGCTGAAGCTTTCTTT
CASSSGDRGAEAFF
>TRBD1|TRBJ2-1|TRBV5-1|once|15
TGCGCCAGCAGCCCCGGACAGGGACCCTACAATGAGCAGTTCTTC
CASSPGQGPYNEQFF
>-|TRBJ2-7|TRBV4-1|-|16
TGCGCCAGCAGCCAAGGCCCAGCGCCCGACTCCTACGAGCAGTACTTC
CASSQGPAPDSYEQYF
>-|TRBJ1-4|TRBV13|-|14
TGTGCCAGCAGCGGGCCAGGGGACTACGGAAAACTGTTTTTT
CASSGPGDYGKLFF
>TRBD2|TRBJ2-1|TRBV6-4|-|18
TGTGCCAGCAGTGACTCGGGACTAGCGGGAGGGCCCCACAATGAGCAGTTCTTC
CASSDSGLAGGPHNEQFF
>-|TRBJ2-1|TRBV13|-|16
TGTGCCAGCAGCTCCTACCGGGACAAAGGGCACAATGAGCAGTTCTTC
CASSSYRDKGHNEQFF
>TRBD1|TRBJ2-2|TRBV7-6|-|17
TGTGCCAGCAGCTTACAGGGGGCTGTGCGGTACACCGGGGAGCTGTTTTTT
CASSLQGAVRYTGELFF
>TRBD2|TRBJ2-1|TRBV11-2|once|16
TGTGCCAGCAGCAGCCCGCGGGAGGTCTCCTACAATGAGCAGTTCTTC
CASSSPREVSYNEQFF
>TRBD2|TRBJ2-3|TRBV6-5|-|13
TGTGCCAGCAGTTATGCGGGAGCAGATACGCAGTATTTT
CASSYAGADTQYF
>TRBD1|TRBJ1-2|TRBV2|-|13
TGTGCCATCATGAGGACAGGGCCCTATGGCTACACCTTC
CAIMRTGPYGYTF
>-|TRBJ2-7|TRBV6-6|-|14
TGTGCCAGCAGTTACTCGGTATCTCCCTACGAGCAGTACTTC
CASSYSVSPYEQYF
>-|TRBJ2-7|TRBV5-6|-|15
TGTGCCAGCAGCTTGGATTTCACGGGGTACTACGAGCAGTACTTC
CASSLDFTGYYEQYF
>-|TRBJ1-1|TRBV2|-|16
TGTGCCAGCCTCCAATCGATGGAGGGAGGAGGGACTGAAGCTTTCTTT
CASLQSMEGGGTEAFF
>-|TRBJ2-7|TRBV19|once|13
TGTGCCAGTAGTATGGGACACCTATACGAGCAGTACTTC
CASSMGHLYEQYF
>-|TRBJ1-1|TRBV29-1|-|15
TGCAGCGTTGAAGATCGGGGGGATATGAACACTGAAGCTTTCTTT
CSVEDRGDMNTEAFF
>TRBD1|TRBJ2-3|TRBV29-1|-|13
TGCAGCGCATCAGGGGGCAGGGAAGATACGCAGTATTTT
CSASGGREDTQYF
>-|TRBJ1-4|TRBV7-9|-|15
TGTGCCAGCAGCTTAGTCGCAGGTCCTAATGAAAAACTGTTTTTT
CASSLVAGPNEKLFF
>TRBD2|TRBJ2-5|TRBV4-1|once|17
TGCGCCAGCAGCCAATCATCAGAGGGGAGGGCCAGGGAGACCCAGTACTTC
CASSQSSEGRARETQYF
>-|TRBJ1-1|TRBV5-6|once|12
TGTGCCAGCAGCTTGGGCGACACTGAAGCTTTCTTT
CASSLGDTEAFF
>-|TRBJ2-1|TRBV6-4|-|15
TGTGCCAGCAGTGAACGCCTTAGCTCCTACAATGAGCAGTTCTTC
CASSERLSSYNEQFF
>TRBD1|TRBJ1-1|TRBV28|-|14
TGTGCCAGCAGCAACAACAGGGGGCGGATTGAAGCTTTCTTT
CASSNNRGRIEAFF
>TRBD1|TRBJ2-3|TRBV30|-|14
TGTGCCTGGAGTCCGACAGGGTTGACAGATACGCAGTATTTT
CAWSPTGLTDTQYF
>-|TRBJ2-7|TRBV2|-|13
TGTGCCAGCAACTTCCTAGCGACAGACGAGCAGTACTTC
CASNFLATDEQYF
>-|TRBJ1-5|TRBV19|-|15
TGTGCCAGTACTAATTCGGGGGTGCAATCCGAGCCCCAGCATTTT
CASTNSGVQSEPQHF
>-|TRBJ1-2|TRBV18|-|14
TGTGCCAGCTCACCACTGTGGGGGAACTATGGCTACACCTTC
CASSPLWGNYGYTF
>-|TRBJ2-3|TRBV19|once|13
TGTGCCAGTAGTATGGTACCTGCGGGAACGCAGTATTTT
CASSMVPAGTQYF
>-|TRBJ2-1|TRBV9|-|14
TGTGCCAGCAGCTCTCTGGACACTTACAATGAGCAGTTCTTC
CASSSLDTYNEQFF